This TCR beta chain was captured in a study of breast tumors, draining lymph nodes, adjacent tissues. Study observations and caveats: Findings are consistent with lymph node origin and intratumoral expansion of most tumor T cells.

This clonotype was detected many times. Antigen unknown. Each CDR3 protein gets one entry after TCRdb re-called the multiplex PCR reads with MiXCR. The sample holds approximately 90,000 distinct CDR3 sequences, over 25% seen once. The V gene's germline CDR1 is MNHNY and CDR2 SVGAGI (reference sequence). The CDR3 spans 15 residues. V shed 5 bases, J shed 7 bases, and the junction held 6 bases outside the gene matches. Breast cancer patients provided tissue from their axillary draining lymph nodes. This rearrangement joins TRBV6-6 to TRBJ2-1, with 12 bases identical to TRBD1. The clonotype comes from a female donor with breast cancer. Some clones in this sample may be carry-over from other donors' samples. The sequenced sample was axillary lymph node tissue. Here the CDR3 reads CASSPGQGALNEQFF. In nucleotides, the CDR3 is TGTGCCAGCAGTCCGGGACAGGGGGCGTTGAATGAGCAGTTCTTC.